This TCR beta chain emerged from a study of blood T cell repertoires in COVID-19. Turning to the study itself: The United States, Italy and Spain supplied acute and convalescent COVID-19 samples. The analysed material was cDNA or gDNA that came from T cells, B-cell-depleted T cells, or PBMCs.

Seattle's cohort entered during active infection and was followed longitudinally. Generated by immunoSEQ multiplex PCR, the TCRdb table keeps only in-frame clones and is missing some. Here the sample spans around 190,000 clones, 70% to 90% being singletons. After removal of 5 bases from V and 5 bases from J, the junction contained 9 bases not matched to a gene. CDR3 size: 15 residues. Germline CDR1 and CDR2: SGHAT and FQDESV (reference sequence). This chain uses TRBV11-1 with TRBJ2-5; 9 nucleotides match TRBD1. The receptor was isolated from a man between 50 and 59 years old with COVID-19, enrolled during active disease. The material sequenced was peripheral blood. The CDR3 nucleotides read TGTGCCAGCAGCCAAGGACAGGGGTTGATGGAGACCCAGTACTTC. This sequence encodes CASSQGQGLMETQYF. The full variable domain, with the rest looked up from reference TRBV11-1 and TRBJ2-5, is EAEVAQSPRYKITEKSQAVAFWCDPISGHATLYWYRQILGQGPELLVQFQDESVVDDSQLPKDRFSAERLKGVDSTLKIQPAELGDSAMYLCASSQGQGLMETQYFGPGTRLLVL.